This T cell receptor beta chain was sequenced in a study of T cell responses to AZD1222 COVID-19 vaccine. Study-wide points: Nearly half of spike-specific TCRs reportedly target variant regions that are unmutated in the B.1.351 and B.1.1.7 variants.

Method: immunoSEQ multiplex PCR; TCRdb's copy keeps in-frame clones and lacks some. The profile covers about 87,000 clones, with roughly 90% appearing a single time and approximately 2.8% taken by the ten largest. This clone has more than one count but fewer than ten. Its antigen is undetermined. Sample: peripheral blood, taken on day 0 of AZD1222 vaccination. This TCR was recovered from an adult in good health.

The CDR3 DNA reads as TGTGCCAGCAGCTTAGATCCGGGATCCGGGGAGCTGTTTTTT. Its protein is CASSLDPGSGELFF. V is TRBV7-6 and J is TRBJ2-2, with D tentatively TRBD2 (5 bases). The germline gives CDR1 SGHVS, CDR2 FNYEAQ. This CDR3 region has 14 residues. Deletions cut 1 base from V and 6 bases from J, with 9 bases between.